The clone carrying this T cell receptor beta chain appeared once. The antigen remains undetermined. Produced via immunoSEQ multiplex PCR; TCRdb's table is partial and in-frame only. The sample records tens of thousands of clones, 91% being singletons. The sample comes from a study of OX40 agonist ivuxolimab in advanced cancers. About the research overall: Head and neck, renal cell, melanoma or hepatocellular carcinoma were the cancers that dose-escalation patients had.

This CDR3 is built from 16 residues. Germline CDR1 MNHEY, CDR2 SMNVEV (reference sequence). V was pared by 6 bases and J by 5 bases, with 9 bases of the junction left unmatched. Findings and caveats of the study: Blood T cells, both CD4+ and CD8+, expanded clonally by week 6 at 0.1 to 3.0 mg/kg.

Sequenced here: CD4+ or CD8+ T cells sorted from blood, sampled in a trial of the OX40 agonist ivuxolimab. The chain combines TRBV27 with TRBJ2-3, with 12 bases fitting TRBD2. This sequence was found in an adult with an advanced solid tumor such as melanoma, head and neck, liver or kidney cancer. The DNA for the CDR3 is TGTGCCAGCAGGGCCTCGGGACTAGCGGGCCAAGATACGCAGTATTTT. Translated, it gives CASRASGLAGQDTQYF.